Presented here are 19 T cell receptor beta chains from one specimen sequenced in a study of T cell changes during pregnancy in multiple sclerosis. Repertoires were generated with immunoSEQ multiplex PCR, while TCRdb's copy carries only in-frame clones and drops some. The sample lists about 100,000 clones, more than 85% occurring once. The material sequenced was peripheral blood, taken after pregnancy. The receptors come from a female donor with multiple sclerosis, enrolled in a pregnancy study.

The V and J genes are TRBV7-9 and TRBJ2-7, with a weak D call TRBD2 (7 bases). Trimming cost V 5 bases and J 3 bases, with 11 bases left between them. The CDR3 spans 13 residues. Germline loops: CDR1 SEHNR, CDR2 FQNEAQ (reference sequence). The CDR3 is CASSRGGGYEQYF. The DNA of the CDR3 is TGTGCCAGCAGCCGAGGGGGGGGCTACGAGCAGTACTTC.

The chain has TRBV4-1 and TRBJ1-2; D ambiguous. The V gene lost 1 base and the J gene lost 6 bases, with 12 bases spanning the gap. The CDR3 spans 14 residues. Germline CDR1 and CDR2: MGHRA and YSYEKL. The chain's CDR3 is CASSQASTPDGYTF. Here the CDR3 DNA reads TGCGCCAGCAGCCAAGCGTCCACCCCGGATGGCTACACCTTC.

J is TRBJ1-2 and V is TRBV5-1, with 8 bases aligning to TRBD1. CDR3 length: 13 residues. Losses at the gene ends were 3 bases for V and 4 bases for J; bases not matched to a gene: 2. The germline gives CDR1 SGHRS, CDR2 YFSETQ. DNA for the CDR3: TGCGCCAGCAGCTCGACAGGGGTCTATGGCTACACCTTC. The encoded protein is CASSSTGVYGYTF.

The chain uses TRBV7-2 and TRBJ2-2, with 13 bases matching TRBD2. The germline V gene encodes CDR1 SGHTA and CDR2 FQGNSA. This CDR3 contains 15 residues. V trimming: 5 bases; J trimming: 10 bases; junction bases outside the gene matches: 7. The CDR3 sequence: CASSAGLAGIVELFF. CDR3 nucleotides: TGTGCCAGCAGCGCGGGACTAGCGGGGATCGTGGAGCTGTTTTTT.

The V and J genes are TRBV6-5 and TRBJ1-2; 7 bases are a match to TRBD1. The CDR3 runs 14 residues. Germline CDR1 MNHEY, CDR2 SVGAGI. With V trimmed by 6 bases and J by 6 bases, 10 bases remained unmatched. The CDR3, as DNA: TGTGCCAGCAGCCGCCTACAGGGGCGAAATGGCTACACCTTC. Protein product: CASSRLQGRNGYTF.

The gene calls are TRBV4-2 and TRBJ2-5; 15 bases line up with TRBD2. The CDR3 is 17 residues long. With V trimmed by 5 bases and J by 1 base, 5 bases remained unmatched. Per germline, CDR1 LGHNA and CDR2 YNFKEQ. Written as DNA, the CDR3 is TGTGCCAGCAGCGAAGGGACTAGCGGGGGGCTCCAAGAGACCCAGTACTTC. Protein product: CASSEGTSGGLQETQYF.

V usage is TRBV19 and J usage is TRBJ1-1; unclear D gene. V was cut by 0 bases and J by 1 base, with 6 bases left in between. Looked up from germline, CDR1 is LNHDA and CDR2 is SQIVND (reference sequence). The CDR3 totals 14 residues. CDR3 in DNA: TGTGCCAGTAGTATAGATTCAGGGAACACTGAAGCTTTCTTT. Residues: CASSIDSGNTEAFF.

This CDR3 is CASSPGGSTLYEQYF. In DNA form, the CDR3 reads TGTGCCAGCAGCCCCGGGGGATCGACCCTCTACGAGCAGTACTTC. V gene TRBV5-4 combines with J gene TRBJ2-7; D perhaps matches TRBD2 (6 bases). CDR3 length: 15 residues. CDR1 and CDR2 from the germline V gene are SGHNT and YYREEE (reference sequence). V was trimmed by 4 bases and J by 3 bases, leaving 17 bases between them. The complete variable domain, with remaining parts taken from reference TRBV5-4 and TRBJ2-7, reads ETGVTQSPTHLIKTRGQQVTLRCSSQSGHNTVSWYQQALGQGPQFIFQYYREEENGRGNFPPRFSGLQFPNYSSELNVNALELDDSALYLCASSPGGSTLYEQYFGPGTRLTVT.

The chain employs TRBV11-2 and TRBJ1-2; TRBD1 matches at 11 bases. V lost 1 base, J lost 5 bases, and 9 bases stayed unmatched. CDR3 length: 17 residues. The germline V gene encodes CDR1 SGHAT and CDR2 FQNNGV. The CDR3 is CASSLVGGDRGKYGYTF. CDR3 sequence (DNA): TGTGCCAGCAGCTTAGTCGGGGGGGACAGGGGGAAATATGGCTACACCTTC.

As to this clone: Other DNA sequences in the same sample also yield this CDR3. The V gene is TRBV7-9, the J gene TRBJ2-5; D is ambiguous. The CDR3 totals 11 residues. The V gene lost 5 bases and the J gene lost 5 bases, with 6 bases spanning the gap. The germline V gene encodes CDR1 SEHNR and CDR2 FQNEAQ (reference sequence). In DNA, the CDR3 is TGTGCCAGCAGCCCCCAGGAGACCCAGTACTTC. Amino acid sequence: CASSPQETQYF.

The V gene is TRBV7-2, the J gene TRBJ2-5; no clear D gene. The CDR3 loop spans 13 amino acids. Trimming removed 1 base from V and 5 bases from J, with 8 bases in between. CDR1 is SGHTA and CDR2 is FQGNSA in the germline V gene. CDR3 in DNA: TGTGCCAGCAGCTTAGGTAGAGGCGAGACCCAGTACTTC. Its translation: CASSLGRGETQYF.

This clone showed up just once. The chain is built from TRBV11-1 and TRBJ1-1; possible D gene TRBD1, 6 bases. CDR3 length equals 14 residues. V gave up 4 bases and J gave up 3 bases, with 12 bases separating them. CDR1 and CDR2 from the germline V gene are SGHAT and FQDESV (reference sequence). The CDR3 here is CASSSRDIYTEAFF. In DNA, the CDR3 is TGTGCCAGCAGCTCGAGGGACATTTACACTGAAGCTTTCTTT.

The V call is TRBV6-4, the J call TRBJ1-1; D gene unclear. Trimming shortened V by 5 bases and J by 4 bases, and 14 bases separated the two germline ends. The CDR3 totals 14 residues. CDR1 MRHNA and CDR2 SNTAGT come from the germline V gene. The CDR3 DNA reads TGTGCCAGCAGTCCCCGGGGTTATGGCACTGAAGCTTTCTTT. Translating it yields CASSPRGYGTEAFF.

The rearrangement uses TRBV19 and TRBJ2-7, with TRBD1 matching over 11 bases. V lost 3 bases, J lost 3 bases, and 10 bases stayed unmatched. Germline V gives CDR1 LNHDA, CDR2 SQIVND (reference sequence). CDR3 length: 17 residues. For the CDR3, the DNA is TGTGCCAGTAGTATCGGGACAGGGGGTATTCTTTTCTACGAGCAGTACTTC. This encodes CASSIGTGGILFYEQYF.

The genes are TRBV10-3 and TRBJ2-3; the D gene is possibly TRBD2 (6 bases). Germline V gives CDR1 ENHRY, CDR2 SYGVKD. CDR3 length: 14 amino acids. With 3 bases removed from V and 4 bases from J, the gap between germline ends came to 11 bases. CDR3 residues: CAISEPGDADTQYF. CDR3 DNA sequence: TGTGCCATCAGTGAACCGGGAGACGCAGATACGCAGTATTTT.

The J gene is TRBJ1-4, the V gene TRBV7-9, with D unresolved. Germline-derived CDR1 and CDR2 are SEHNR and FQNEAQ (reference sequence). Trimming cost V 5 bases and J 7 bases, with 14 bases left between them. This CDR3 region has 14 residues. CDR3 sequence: CASSPEVAREKLFF. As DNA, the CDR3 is TGTGCCAGCAGCCCTGAGGTTGCCCGTGAAAAACTGTTTTTT.

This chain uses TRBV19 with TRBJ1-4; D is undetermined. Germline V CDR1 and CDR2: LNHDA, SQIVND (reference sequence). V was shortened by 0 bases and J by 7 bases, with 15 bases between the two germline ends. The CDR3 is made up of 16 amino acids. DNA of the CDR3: TGTGCCAGTAGTATAGATAGTTGGAGCGCTCTTGAAAAACTGTTTTTT. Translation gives CASSIDSWSALEKLFF.

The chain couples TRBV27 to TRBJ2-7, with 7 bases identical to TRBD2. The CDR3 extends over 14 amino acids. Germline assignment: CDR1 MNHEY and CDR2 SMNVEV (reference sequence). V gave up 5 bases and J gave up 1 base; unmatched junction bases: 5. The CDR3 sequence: CASSPFGGSYEQYF. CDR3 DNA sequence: TGTGCCAGCAGTCCCTTCGGGGGGTCCTACGAGCAGTACTTC.

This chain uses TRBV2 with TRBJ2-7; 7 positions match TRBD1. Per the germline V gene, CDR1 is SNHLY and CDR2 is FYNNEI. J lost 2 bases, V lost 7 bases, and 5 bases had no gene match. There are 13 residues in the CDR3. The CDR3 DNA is TGTGCCAGCAACGACAGGGTTCCCTACGAGCAGTACTTC. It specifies CASNDRVPYEQYF.